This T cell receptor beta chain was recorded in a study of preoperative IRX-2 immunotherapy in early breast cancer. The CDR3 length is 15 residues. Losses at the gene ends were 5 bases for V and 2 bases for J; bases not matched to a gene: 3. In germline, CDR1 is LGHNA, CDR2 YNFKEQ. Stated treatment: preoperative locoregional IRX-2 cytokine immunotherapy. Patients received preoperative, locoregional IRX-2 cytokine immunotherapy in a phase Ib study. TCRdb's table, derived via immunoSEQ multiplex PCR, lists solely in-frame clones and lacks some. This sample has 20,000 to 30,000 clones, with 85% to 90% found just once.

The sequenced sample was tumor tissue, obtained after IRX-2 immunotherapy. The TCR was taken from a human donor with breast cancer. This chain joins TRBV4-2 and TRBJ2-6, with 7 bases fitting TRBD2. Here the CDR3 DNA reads TGTGCCAGCAGCACCGGACTAGCTGGGGCCAACGTCCTGACTTTC. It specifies CASSTGLAGANVLTF.